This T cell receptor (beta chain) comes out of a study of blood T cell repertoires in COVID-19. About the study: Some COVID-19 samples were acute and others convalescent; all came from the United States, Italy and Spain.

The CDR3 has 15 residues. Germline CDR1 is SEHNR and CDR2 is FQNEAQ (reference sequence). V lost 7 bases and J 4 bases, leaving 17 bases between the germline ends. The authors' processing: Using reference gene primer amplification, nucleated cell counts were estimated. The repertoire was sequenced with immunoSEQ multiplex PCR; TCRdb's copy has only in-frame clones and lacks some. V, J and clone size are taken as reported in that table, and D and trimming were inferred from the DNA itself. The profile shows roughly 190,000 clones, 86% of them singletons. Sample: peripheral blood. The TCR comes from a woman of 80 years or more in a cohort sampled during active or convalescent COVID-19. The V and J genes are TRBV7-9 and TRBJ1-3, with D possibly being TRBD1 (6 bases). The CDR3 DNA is TGTGCCAGCAACCCCAACAGGGAAGGAGGAAACACCATATATTTT. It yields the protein CASNPNREGGNTIYF. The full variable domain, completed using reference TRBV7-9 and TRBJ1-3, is DTGVSQNPRHKITKRGQNVTFRCDPISEHNRLYWYRQTLGQGPEFLTYFQNEAQLEKSRLLSDRFSAERPKGSFSTLEIQRTEQGDSAMYLCASNPNREGGNTIYFGEGSWLTVV.